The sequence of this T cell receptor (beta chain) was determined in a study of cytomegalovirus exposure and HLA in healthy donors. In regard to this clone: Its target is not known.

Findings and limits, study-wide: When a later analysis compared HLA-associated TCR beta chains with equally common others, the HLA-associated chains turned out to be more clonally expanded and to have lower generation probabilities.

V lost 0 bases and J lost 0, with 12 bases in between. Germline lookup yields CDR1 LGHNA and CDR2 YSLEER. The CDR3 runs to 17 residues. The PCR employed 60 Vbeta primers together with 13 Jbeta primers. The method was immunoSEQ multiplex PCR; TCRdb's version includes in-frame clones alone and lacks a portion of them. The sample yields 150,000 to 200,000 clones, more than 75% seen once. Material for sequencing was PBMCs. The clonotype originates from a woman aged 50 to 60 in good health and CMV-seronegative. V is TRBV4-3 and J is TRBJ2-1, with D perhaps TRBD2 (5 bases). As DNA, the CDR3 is TGCGCCAGCAGCCAAGATCCCCTAGGGAGCTCCTACAATGAGCAGTTCTTC. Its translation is CASSQDPLGSSYNEQFF.